This passage covers 23 T cell receptor beta chains from one sample sequenced in a study of T cell changes during pregnancy in multiple sclerosis (dated by TCRdb to between 2018 and 2020). The method was the immunoSEQ multiplex PCR assay. The immuneACCESS repertoire file appears here via TCRdb, limited to in-frame rearrangements. These files lack a portion of the clones; in checked studies, under half of the deficit traces to unresolved V genes, and the cause of the others is not known. Across this sample there are about 60,000 clones, with 90% seen only once. The ten largest clones add up to over 5% of the sample. Sequencing was performed on peripheral blood, taken in the third trimester of pregnancy. These receptors were collected from a female donor in good health, enrolled as a control in a pregnancy study.

The rearrangement uses TRBV19 and TRBJ2-2, with a tentative D call TRBD1 (5 bases). The V gene lost 3 bases and the J gene lost 5 bases, with 10 bases spanning the gap. CDR1 is LNHDA and CDR2 is SQIVND in the germline V gene (reference sequence). CDR3 length: 14 residues. The CDR3 DNA is TGTGCCAGTAGTATCATAGCAGGGACCGGGGAGCTGTTTTTT. It is translated as CASSIIAGTGELFF.

CDR3 sequence reads: CASSGGRAYEQYF. In nucleotides, the CDR3 is TGTGCCAGCAGCGGAGGGCGGGCGTACGAGCAGTACTTC. The chain employs TRBV7-9 and TRBJ2-7, with D possibly being TRBD2 (6 bases). The CDR3 has 13 residues. Trimming cost V 5 bases and J 4 bases, with 12 bases left between them. The germline V gene encodes CDR1 SEHNR and CDR2 FQNEAQ (reference sequence).

The chain joins TRBV5-3 to TRBJ2-2; TRBD1 agrees at 10 bases. TRBV5-3 is an ORF; its function is uncertain. The V and J ends lost 4 bases and 6 bases, in that order; junction bases with no gene match: 9. CDR3 length: 16 residues. The DNA of the CDR3 is TGTGCCAGAAGCCAGAACGGGACAGGGGTTGCCGGGGAGCTGTTTTTT. Residues: CARSQNGTGVAGELFF.

The chain is built from TRBV19 and TRBJ1-5, with D uncertain. Per germline, CDR1 LNHDA and CDR2 SQIVND (reference sequence). The germline V and J ends were trimmed by 2 bases and 0 bases, with 14 bases remaining between them. CDR3 size: 17 residues. The chain's CDR3 is CASSISGRLYSNQPQHF. DNA for the CDR3: TGTGCCAGTAGTATAAGCGGCCGACTCTATAGCAATCAGCCCCAGCATTTT.

The chain has TRBV7-8 and TRBJ2-5; 9 nucleotides agree with TRBD2. This CDR3 has 17 residues. The V gene's germline CDR1 is SGHVS and CDR2 FQNEAQ. V was clipped by 6 bases and J by 3 bases; unmatched bases: 14. The CDR3 is CASSTWGSGGTEETQYF. The DNA for the CDR3 is TGTGCCAGCAGTACCTGGGGTAGCGGGGGAACAGAAGAGACCCAGTACTTC.

The chain uses TRBV9 and TRBJ2-7; a weak D match, TRBD1 (5 bases). V lost 0 bases and J 3 bases, leaving 13 bases between the germline ends. Germline V gives CDR1 SGDLS, CDR2 YYNGEE. The CDR3 contains 15 residues. The CDR3 sequence is CASSVGTPDIYEQYF. The CDR3 bases are TGTGCCAGCAGCGTAGGGACCCCGGACATCTACGAGCAGTACTTC.

The chain uses TRBV7-9 and TRBJ2-5, with 8 bases aligning to TRBD2. This CDR3 comprises 13 residues. Unmatched junction bases numbered 3, after V lost 6 bases and J lost 3 bases. Germline lookup yields CDR1 SEHNR and CDR2 FQNEAQ (reference sequence). CDR3 loop: CASSFSGEETQYF. The CDR3 DNA follows: TGTGCCAGCAGTTTTAGCGGGGAAGAGACCCAGTACTTC.

V is TRBV28 and J is TRBJ1-1; D possibly corresponds to TRBD1 (5 bases). The CDR3 runs 13 residues. V lost 7 bases and J 3 bases, leaving 12 bases between the germline ends. The germline V gene has CDR1 MDHEN and CDR2 SYDVKM. CDR3 amino acids: CASNYRDYTEAFF. The CDR3 DNA sequence: TGTGCCAGCAATTACCGGGACTACACTGAAGCTTTCTTT.

The chain joins TRBV7-9 to TRBJ2-1; 10 nucleotides agree with TRBD2. CDR3 length: 17 residues. Germline loops: CDR1 SEHNR, CDR2 FQNEAQ (reference sequence). The trim removed 5 bases at V and 2 bases at J, leaving 9 bases unmatched. The CDR3 DNA is TGTGCCAGCAGCACCGGACTAGCGGCCCTCCCCTACAATGAGCAGTTCTTC. This codes for CASSTGLAALPYNEQFF.

This sequence joins TRBV5-1 and TRBJ2-2; TRBD2 agrees at 11 bases. The CDR3 extends over 17 amino acids. The trim removed 2 bases at V and 7 bases at J, leaving 10 bases unmatched. Germline CDR1 SGHRS, CDR2 YFSETQ. This CDR3 reads CASSFSSGRQFGGELFF. Here the CDR3 DNA reads TGCGCCAGCAGCTTCTCTAGCGGGAGGCAGTTTGGCGGGGAGCTGTTTTTT.

This chain connects TRBV11-2 to TRBJ2-1, with 13 bases lining up with TRBD2. The CDR3 consists of 14 residues. J gave up 10 bases and V 8 bases, and 8 bases lay outside the gene matches. In germline, CDR1 is SGHAT, CDR2 FQNNGV. CDR3 amino acids: CASRPTSGRAEQFF. The DNA for the CDR3 is TGTGCCAGCCGACCCACTAGCGGGAGGGCGGAGCAGTTCTTC.

The rearrangement uses TRBV19 and TRBJ1-2; a weak D match, TRBD1 (5 bases). Germline assignment: CDR1 LNHDA and CDR2 SQIVND (reference sequence). The CDR3 extends over 13 amino acids. Trimming left V 8 bases short and J 4 bases short, with 14 bases between. CDR3 in amino acids: CASLAGLAYGYTF. The CDR3 DNA follows: TGTGCCAGTTTGGCAGGGCTTGCCTATGGCTACACCTTC.

V gene TRBV18 combines with J gene TRBJ2-5; 7 nucleotides match TRBD1. Germline trimming cut 4 bases from V and 2 bases from J; bases unmatched to any gene: 1. CDR3 length equals 13 residues. Germline V gives CDR1 KGHSH, CDR2 LQKENI. CDR3 protein: CASSRTGQETQYF. As DNA, the CDR3 is TGTGCCAGCTCACGGACAGGACAAGAGACCCAGTACTTC. Drawing the rest from reference TRBV18 and TRBJ2-5, the complete variable domain is NAGVMQNPRHLVRRRGQEARLRCSPMKGHSHVYWYRQLPEEGLKFMVYLQKENIIDESGMPKERFSAEFPKEGPSILRIQQVVRGDSAAYFCASSRTGQETQYFGPGTRLLVL.

The rearrangement links TRBV6-1 to TRBJ1-5; TRBD1 matches at 11 bases. This CDR3 is built from 15 residues. Trimming at V came to 4 bases and at J to 5 bases, leaving 4 bases not matched to a gene. CDR1 MNHNS and CDR2 SASEGT come from the germline V gene. The CDR3 region has the DNA TGTGCCAGCAGTGCCGGGACAGGGGGATATCAGCCCCAGCATTTT. Amino acids: CASSAGTGGYQPQHF.

The chain recombines TRBV5-6 with TRBJ1-1; D is uncertain. V was pared by 0 bases and J by 1 base, with 10 bases between. Germline V lookup: CDR1 SGHDT, CDR2 YYEEEE. This CDR3 is built from 15 residues. CDR3: CASSLEVRGNTEAFF. The CDR3 coding sequence is TGTGCCAGCAGCTTGGAGGTGCGGGGGAACACTGAAGCTTTCTTT. Full variable domain (outside the CDR3, taken from reference TRBV5-6 and TRBJ1-1): DAGVTQSPTHLIKTRGQQVTLRCSPKSGHDTVSWYQQALGQGPQFIFQYYEEEERQRGNFPDRFSGHQFPNYSSELNVNALLLGDSALYLCASSLEVRGNTEAFFGQGTRLTVV.

The V and J genes are TRBV5-6 and TRBJ2-5; D is possibly TRBD2 (7 bases). CDR3 length: 16 residues. Per the germline V gene, CDR1 is SGHDT and CDR2 is YYEEEE. The V end lost 7 bases, the J end lost 4 bases, and 23 bases lay between the germline ends. CDR3 protein: CASQPRGALTRETQYF. CDR3 coding DNA: TGTGCCAGCCAGCCCCGGGGGGCGTTGACCCGAGAGACCCAGTACTTC.

The chain's CDR3 is CASSYGGVTYEQYF. CDR3 in DNA: TGTGCCAGCAGTTACGGGGGGGTGACCTACGAGCAGTACTTC. J is TRBJ2-7 and V is TRBV6-5; TRBD2 matches 7 bases. V lost 2 bases and J lost 2; bases outside the gene matches: 3. The CDR3 totals 14 residues. CDR1 is MNHEY, CDR2 SVGAGI, per germline.

The chain is built from TRBV30 and TRBJ2-2, with 8 bases fitting TRBD2. Trimming removed 1 base from V and 5 bases from J; junction bases left unmatched: 9. The CDR3 length is 16 residues. From germline, CDR1 is GTSNPN and CDR2 SVGIG (reference sequence). This CDR3 reads CAWSGVSGVGTGELFF. CDR3 coding DNA: TGTGCCTGGAGTGGGGTTAGCGGGGTAGGGACCGGGGAGCTGTTTTTT.

V and J are TRBV7-8 and TRBJ2-7; 9 positions agree with TRBD2. This CDR3 comprises 16 residues. Germline V gene data show CDR1 as SGHVS and CDR2 as FQNEAQ. The V and J ends lost 5 bases and 0 bases, in that order; junction bases with no gene match: 8. The CDR3 DNA sequence: TGTGCCAGCAGCCATAGCGGGAGTGACCTCTCCTACGAGCAGTACTTC. Translation: CASSHSGSDLSYEQYF.

In its sample, this clone was seen a few times. The chain carries TRBV18 and TRBJ2-7; TRBD2 aligns across 9 bases. V lost 3 bases and J lost 4; bases outside the gene matches: 7. The CDR3 consists of 15 residues. Germline CDR1 KGHSH, CDR2 LQKENI. The CDR3, as DNA: TGTGCCAGCTCACCTACCGGTAGCGGGAGTTACGAGCAGTACTTC. Translation gives CASSPTGSGSYEQYF.

The chain joins TRBV18 to TRBJ2-7; D unclear. The germline V gene encodes CDR1 KGHSH and CDR2 LQKENI. Trimming removed 3 bases from V and 6 bases from J, with 18 bases in between. The CDR3 is made up of 15 amino acids. The CDR3, as DNA: TGTGCCAGCTCACCTCAGGATGCGTCGAGTGCCGAGCAGTACTTC. Its translation is CASSPQDASSAEQYF.

V is TRBV5-4 and J is TRBJ2-2; D unresolved. Deletions cut 3 bases from V and 5 bases from J, with 2 bases between. This CDR3 is 11 amino acids long. Germline-derived CDR1 and CDR2 are SGHNT and YYREEE (reference sequence). CDR3 sequence reads: CASSSTGELFF. As DNA, the CDR3 is TGTGCCAGCAGCTCAACCGGGGAGCTGTTTTTT. The complete variable domain, with remaining parts taken from reference TRBV5-4 and TRBJ2-2, reads ETGVTQSPTHLIKTRGQQVTLRCSSQSGHNTVSWYQQALGQGPQFIFQYYREEENGRGNFPPRFSGLQFPNYSSELNVNALELDDSALYLCASSSTGELFFGEGSRLTVL.

This rearrangement joins TRBV27 to TRBJ1-1; D remains ambiguous. Trimming removed 1 base from V and 5 bases from J, with 14 bases in between. From germline, CDR1 is MNHEY and CDR2 SMNVEV (reference sequence). The CDR3 loop spans 15 amino acids. The CDR3 DNA follows: TGTGCCAGCAGTTTATTGGAGACCCCGAGGACTGAAGCTTTCTTT. This sequence encodes CASSLLETPRTEAFF.